This TCR beta chain was captured in a study of beta chain features in type 1 diabetes. Study conclusions and caveats: Moderately but significantly shorter TCRB CDR3s were found in Type 1 diabetes patients in all four CD4+ subsets.

The CDR3 contains 15 residues. Germline assignment: CDR1 MDHEN and CDR2 SYDVKM. The J segment lost 0 bases and the V segment lost 7 bases, leaving 9 bases of the junction unmatched. Expressed TCRB transcripts were sequenced after all isolated RNA was converted to cDNA. Libraries were prepared by immunoSEQ multiplex PCR; TCRdb keeps only in-frame clonotypes and omits some of them. The data contain about 640,000 clones, over 10% of them singletons. Details on this clone: Its matching antigen is unknown.

The source is a young man with type 1 diabetes. V is TRBV28 and J is TRBJ2-7; 7 bases are a match to TRBD1. The sample taken for sequencing was naive CD4+ T cells from blood. The CDR3 loop reads CASISGQDSSYEQYF. The CDR3, as DNA: TGTGCCAGCATCTCAGGACAGGACAGCTCCTACGAGCAGTACTTC.